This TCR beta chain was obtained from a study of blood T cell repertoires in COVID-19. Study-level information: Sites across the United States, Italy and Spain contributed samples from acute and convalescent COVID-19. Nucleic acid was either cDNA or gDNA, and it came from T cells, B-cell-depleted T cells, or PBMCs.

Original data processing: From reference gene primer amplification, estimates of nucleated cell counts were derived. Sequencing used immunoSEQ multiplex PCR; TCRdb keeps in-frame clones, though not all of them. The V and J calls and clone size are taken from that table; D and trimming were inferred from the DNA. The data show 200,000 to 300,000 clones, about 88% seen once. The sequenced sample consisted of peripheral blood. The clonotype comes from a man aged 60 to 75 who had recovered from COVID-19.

DNA for the CDR3: TGTGCCAGCAGCCCGTTCCGAACAGGGAACACCATATATTTT. Translation: CASSPFRTGNTIYF. The V gene is TRBV9, the J gene TRBJ1-3; tentatively, D is TRBD1 (6 bases). Trimming removed 4 bases from V and 7 bases from J, with 15 bases in between. CDR1 is SGDLS and CDR2 is YYNGEE in the germline V gene. CDR3 length: 14 amino acids.